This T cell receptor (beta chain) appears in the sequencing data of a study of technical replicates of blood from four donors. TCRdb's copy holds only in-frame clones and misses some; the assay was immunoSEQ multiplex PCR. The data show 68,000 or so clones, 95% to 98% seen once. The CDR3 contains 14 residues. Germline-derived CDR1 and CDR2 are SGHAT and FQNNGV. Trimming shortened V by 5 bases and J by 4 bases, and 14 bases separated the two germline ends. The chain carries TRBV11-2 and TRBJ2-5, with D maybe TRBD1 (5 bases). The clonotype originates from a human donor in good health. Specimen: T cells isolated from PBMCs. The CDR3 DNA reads TGTGCCAGCAGCACGGTCAGGGCAGGAGAGACCCAGTACTTC. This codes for CASSTVRAGETQYF.